One sample yielded the 15 T cell receptor beta chains listed below, sequenced in a study of blood T cell repertoires in COVID-19. The method was immunoSEQ multiplex PCR; TCRdb's version includes in-frame clones alone and lacks a portion of them. The table lists 350,000 to 450,000 clones, about nine tenths of them singletons. Specimen: PBMCs or T cells enriched from blood (not recorded which). These TCRs come from a woman aged 40 to 55 who had been exposed to COVID-19.

Comments on this clone: Additional DNA sequences in this sample encode the identical CDR3. The V call is TRBV12-3 or TRBV12-4, the J call TRBJ2-3; D unclear. The CDR3 contains 12 residues. V shed 2 bases and J shed 3 bases, with 3 bases lying between them. The chain's CDR3 is CASSLRTDTQYF. The CDR3 DNA sequence: TGTGCCAGCAGTTTACGGACAGATACGCAGTATTTT.

The chain uses TRBV9 and TRBJ2-5; D is perhaps TRBD1 (6 bases). V shed 0 bases and J shed 7 bases, with 10 bases lying between them. Germline-derived CDR1 and CDR2 are SGDLS and YYNGEE. This CDR3 is built from 13 residues. CDR3 in amino acids: CASSVAGQTTQYF. DNA for the CDR3: TGTGCCAGCAGCGTAGCGGGACAAACGACCCAGTACTTC. The whole variable domain, filled in from reference TRBV9 and TRBJ2-5, reads DSGVTQTPKHLITATGQRVTLRCSPRSGDLSVYWYQQSLDQGLQFLIQYYNGEERAKGNILERFSAQQFPDLHSELNLSSLELGDSALYFCASSVAGQTTQYFGPGTRLLVL.

The chain links TRBV6-5 to TRBJ1-1, with a tentative D call TRBD1 (6 bases). Germline V gene lookup returns CDR1 MNHEY and CDR2 SVGAGI. The CDR3 consists of 14 residues. Trimming removed 5 bases from V and 2 bases from J, with 12 bases in between. In DNA, the CDR3 is TGTGCCAGCAGTATAGGGGGGGAAAACACTGAAGCTTTCTTT. Residues: CASSIGGENTEAFF.

The CDR3 DNA follows: TGTGCCAGCAGCTTTAGGACAGGGGTAGTCTACGAGCAGTACTTC. The encoded protein is CASSFRTGVVYEQYF. This rearrangement joins TRBV7-2 to TRBJ2-7, with TRBD1 matching over 9 bases. Germline V gene sequence: CDR1 SGHTA, CDR2 FQGNSA. This CDR3 comprises 15 residues. V shed 3 bases and J 3 bases; nucleotides not matched to a gene: 6.

V gene TRBV30 combines with J gene TRBJ1-2, with 9 bases aligning to TRBD1. The CDR3 is 12 residues long. The V segment lost 1 base and the J segment 8 bases; nucleotides outside the gene matches: 2. In germline, CDR1 is GTSNPN, CDR2 SVGIG (reference sequence). The CDR3 reads CAWSGDREGYTF. CDR3 bases: TGTGCCTGGAGTGGGGACAGGGAGGGCTACACCTTC.

This chain connects TRBV2 to TRBJ2-3; perhaps TRBD1 as D (6 bases). Germline V CDR1 and CDR2: SNHLY, FYNNEI. The V end was cut by 6 bases, the J end by 1 base, with 14 bases between. The CDR3 loop spans 15 amino acids. CDR3 protein: CASRGRPGGTDTQYF. The CDR3 nucleotides are TGTGCCAGCAGGGGCCGGCCAGGGGGCACAGATACGCAGTATTTT. Together with reference TRBV2 and TRBJ2-3, the CDR3 gives the full variable domain: EPEVTQTPSHQVTQMGQEVILRCVPISNHLYFYWYRQILGQKVEFLVSFYNNEISEKSEIFDDQFSVERPDGSNFTLKIRSTKLEDSAMYFCASRGRPGGTDTQYFGPGTRLTVL.

The chain combines TRBV7-8 with TRBJ2-7; TRBD2 agrees at 7 bases. The CDR3 sequence is 13 residues long. Trimming removed 8 bases from V and 6 bases from J; junction bases left unmatched: 10. CDR1 and CDR2 (germline): SGHVS, FQNEAQ. The CDR3 protein is CASRGGSSGEQYF. CDR3 coding DNA: TGTGCCAGCCGCGGCGGGAGTTCGGGCGAGCAGTACTTC.

The genes are TRBV19 and TRBJ1-1; weak D call: TRBD1 (6 bases). Germline V gene lookup returns CDR1 LNHDA and CDR2 SQIVND (reference sequence). This CDR3 spans 17 amino acids. V dropped 7 bases and J dropped 0 bases, with 21 bases sitting between them. CDR3 sequence: CASTLGTPWNMNTEAFF. The DNA of the CDR3 is TGTGCCAGTACCCTGGGGACACCCTGGAACATGAACACTGAAGCTTTCTTT. The variable domain in full, with the rest retrieved from reference TRBV19 and TRBJ1-1, is DGGITQSPKYLFRKEGQNVTLSCEQNLNHDAMYWYRQDPGQGLRLIYYSQIVNDFQKGDIAEGYSVSREKKESFPLTVTSAQKNPTAFYLCASTLGTPWNMNTEAFFGQGTRLTVV.

The chain joins TRBV5-4 to TRBJ2-5; possible D gene TRBD2, 5 bases. V dropped 4 bases and J dropped 4 bases, with 11 bases sitting between them. This CDR3 contains 13 residues. The germline CDR1 and CDR2 sequences are SGHNT and YYREEE (reference sequence). The CDR3 region is CASSVLEGETQYF. CDR3 nucleotide sequence: TGTGCCAGCAGCGTGCTAGAGGGAGAGACCCAGTACTTC.

V usage is TRBV11-1 and J usage is TRBJ2-2; D remains ambiguous. V lost 5 bases and J lost 7, with 14 bases in between. The germline V gene has CDR1 SGHAT and CDR2 FQDESV (reference sequence). The CDR3 contains 14 residues. The CDR3 region has the DNA TGTGCCAGCAGCGCCACGGTACGAGGCGGGGAGCTGTTTTTT. Its translation: CASSATVRGGELFF.

The chain couples TRBV6-5 to TRBJ1-1; perhaps TRBD1 as D (5 bases). Germline CDR1 MNHEY, CDR2 SVGAGI. This CDR3 spans 14 amino acids. Trimming took 0 bases from V and 7 from J, leaving 12 bases between them. CDR3 residues: CASSYSWGEVEAFF. The CDR3 nucleotides are TGTGCCAGCAGTTACTCGTGGGGGGAGGTTGAAGCTTTCTTT.

This clone was picked up a small number of times. The rearrangement links TRBV7-6 to TRBJ2-1, with 7 bases lining up with TRBD2. V lost 3 bases to trimming and J lost 5 bases; unmatched junction nucleotides: 10. Germline CDR1 is SGHVS and CDR2 is FNYEAQ. The CDR3 loop spans 16 amino acids. This CDR3 reads CASSFSVAGINNEQFF. For the CDR3, the DNA is TGTGCCAGCAGCTTTAGTGTAGCGGGTATAAACAATGAGCAGTTCTTC.

The J gene is TRBJ2-7, the V gene TRBV7-3; D possibly corresponds to TRBD1 (6 bases). Germline-derived CDR1 and CDR2 are SGHTA and FQGTGA. This CDR3 contains 14 residues. Trimming shortened V by 2 bases and J by 2 bases, and 10 bases separated the two germline ends. CDR3 residues: CASSLWQGPYEQYF. The CDR3 DNA reads as TGTGCCAGCAGCTTATGGCAGGGGCCCTACGAGCAGTACTTC. Together with reference TRBV7-3 and TRBJ2-7, the CDR3 gives the full variable domain: GAGVSQTPSNKVTEKGKYVELRCDPISGHTALYWYRQSLGQGPEFLIYFQGTGAADDSGLPNDRFFAVRPEGSVSTLKIQRTERGDSAVYLCASSLWQGPYEQYFGPGTRLTVT.

The chain carries TRBV13 and TRBJ2-7, with TRBD1 identical over 8 bases. The CDR3 contains 14 residues. V trimming: 5 bases; J trimming: 3 bases; junction bases outside the gene matches: 6. The germline CDR1 and CDR2 sequences are PRHDT and FYEKMQ (reference sequence). CDR3 nucleotide sequence: TGTGCCAGCAGCCCGACAGGGGCCTACTACGAGCAGTACTTC. Its translation is CASSPTGAYYEQYF.

The V gene is TRBV18, the J gene TRBJ2-1; 8 nucleotides line up with TRBD2. Per germline, CDR1 KGHSH and CDR2 LQKENI. This CDR3 is built from 14 residues. V gave up 6 bases and J gave up 7 bases; unmatched junction bases: 8. In nucleotides, the CDR3 is TGTGCCAGCTCGCTAGCGGGCGGAAGGAATGAGCAGTTCTTC. Amino acid sequence: CASSLAGGRNEQFF.